This is a list of T cell receptor beta chains from one sample in a study of CD8 T cells in ankylosing spondylitis. TCRdb reprocessed the 5' RACE reads via MiXCR and lists one record per CDR3 protein. The sample yields about 200,000 distinct CDR3 sequences, 9.5% to 15% seen once. The sequenced material came from blood, either unsorted or a sorted T cell fraction (not recorded which). The receptors were sampled from a male donor with ankylosing spondylitis or in good health (not recorded which). Each CDR3 is given with its conserved first and last residue. A D gene is named only where the DNA matches it firmly. For some rows the clone size is stated as once, few or many, or as a class when expanded; others skip it.

few	NA	TRBV21-1	TRBJ2-1	CASTLRVGQGSHNEQFF	NA
few	TRBD1	TRBV13	TRBJ1-1	CASSPGGWGTEAFF	TGTGCCAGCAGCCCAGGGGGCTGGGGCACTGAAGCTTTCTTT
NA	TRBD1	TRBV12-3/TRBV12-4	TRBJ2-7	CASSFSGTGSYEQYF	TGTGCCAGCAGTTTTTCCGGGACAGGGTCCTACGAGCAGTACTTC
NA	TRBD2	TRBV6-2/TRBV6-3	TRBJ2-7	CASRERGVDEQYF	TGTGCCAGCAGGGAGCGGGGGGTCGACGAGCAGTACTTC
NA	TRBD1	TRBV3-1	TRBJ2-7	CASSHAGTGLYEQYF	TGTGCCAGCAGCCATGCCGGGACAGGGCTCTACGAGCAGTACTTC
few	NA	TRBV30	TRBJ1-3	CAWSGPRWKYF	TGTGCCTGGAGTGGACCGCGTTGGAAGTATTTT
few	TRBD2	TRBV7-9	TRBJ2-1	CASSSRGGIDNEQFF	TGTGCCAGCAGCTCGCGGGGGGGAATAGACAATGAGCAGTTCTTC
NA	TRBD1	TRBV2	TRBJ2-7	CASSEGGTGLAYEQYF	TGTGCCAGCAGTGAAGGGGGGACAGGTCTTGCCTACGAGCAGTACTTC
few	TRBD1	TRBV12-3/TRBV12-4	TRBJ1-2	CASSRGGLEGYTF	TGTGCCAGCAGCAGGGGGGGGCTGGAAGGCTACACCTTC
many	NA	TRBV4-1	TRBJ2-2	CASRSAEGNTGELFF	TGCGCCAGCAGATCCGCCGAAGGGAACACCGGGGAGCTGTTTTTT
NA	TRBD1	TRBV30	TRBJ2-7	CAWSWDSSYEQYF	TGTGCCTGGAGTTGGGACAGCTCCTACGAGCAGTACTTC
few	NA	TRBV15	TRBJ1-5	CATSAGRTSNQPQHF	TGTGCCACCTCCGCCGGCCGAACTAGCAATCAGCCCCAGCATTTT
few	NA	TRBV27	TRBJ2-7	CASSLGQGGEQYF	TGTGCCAGCAGTTTAGGGCAGGGCGGCGAGCAGTACTTC
NA	TRBD2	TRBV12-3/TRBV12-4	TRBJ2-7	CASRPEASGSYEQYF	TGTGCCAGCAGGCCCGAGGCTAGCGGGAGCTACGAGCAGTACTTC
many	NA	TRBV12-3/TRBV12-4	TRBJ1-1	CASSLGGWTEAFF	TGTGCCAGCAGTTTAGGGGGGTGGACTGAAGCTTTCTTT
few	TRBD2	TRBV12-3/TRBV12-4	TRBJ2-7	CASSFGLAGGGGEQYF	TGTGCCAGCAGTTTCGGGCTAGCGGGAGGAGGGGGGGAGCAGTACTTC
NA	TRBD1	TRBV27	TRBJ1-6	CASSPRQGHNSPLHF	TGTGCCAGCAGTCCCAGACAGGGGCATAATTCACCCCTCCACTTT
NA	TRBD1	TRBV6-5	TRBJ2-1	CASSYPSGQGGYDEQFF	TGTGCCAGCAGTTACCCCTCCGGACAGGGTGGGTACGATGAGCAGTTCTTC
many	NA	TRBV9	TRBJ2-1	CASSALTGGPLFNEQFF	TGTGCCAGCAGCGCCCTGACTGGGGGGCCACTTTTCAATGAGCAGTTCTTC
many	NA	TRBV12-3/TRBV12-4	TRBJ2-1	CASSPGTNNEQFF	TGTGCCAGCAGCCCGGGGACCAACAATGAGCAGTTCTTC
many	TRBD1	TRBV29-1	TRBJ2-2	CSVRQGTGELFF	TGCAGCGTTCGACAGGGGACCGGGGAGCTGTTTTTT
NA	NA	TRBV30	TRBJ2-7	CAWSGEGYEQYF	TGTGCCTGGAGTGGCGAGGGATACGAGCAGTACTTC
many	TRBD2	TRBV4-1	TRBJ2-7	CASSQDREGWDEQYF	TGCGCCAGCAGCCAAGATCGGGAGGGCTGGGACGAGCAGTACTTC
NA	TRBD2	TRBV6-4	TRBJ2-1	CASSERGGHNEQFF	TGTGCCAGCAGTGAGCGGGGGGGCCACAATGAGCAGTTCTTC
NA	TRBD1	TRBV4-1	TRBJ2-7	CASSRTSGLQGTEQYF	TGCGCCAGCAGCCGGACCTCCGGATTACAGGGGACCGAGCAGTACTTC
many	NA	TRBV5-1	TRBJ2-3	CASSPGEGTDTQYF	TGCGCCAGCAGCCCGGGAGAGGGAACAGATACGCAGTATTTT
NA	NA	TRBV3-1	TRBJ2-5	CASSQIGLEETQYF	TGTGCCAGCAGCCAAATTGGTTTGGAGGAGACCCAGTACTTC
NA	NA	TRBV12-3/TRBV12-4	TRBJ1-1	CASSFGTLEVTEAFF	TGTGCCAGCAGTTTCGGGACCCTAGAGGTCACTGAAGCTTTCTTT
NA	NA	TRBV12-3/TRBV12-4	TRBJ2-2	CASSSGSANTGELFF	TGTGCCAGCAGTTCCGGGTCGGCGAACACCGGGGAGCTGTTTTTT
NA	NA	TRBV20-1	TRBJ2-1	CSARGTFSSYNEQFF	TGCAGTGCTAGAGGGACTTTTAGCTCCTACAATGAGCAGTTCTTC
NA	NA	TRBV6-6	TRBJ1-2	CASSQGLGYTF	TGTGCCAGCAGTCAGGGCCTTGGCTACACCTTC
few	NA	TRBV15	TRBJ1-5	CATSSRGGNQPQHF	TGTGCCACCAGCAGCAGAGGGGGCAATCAGCCCCAGCATTTT
few	TRBD2	TRBV4-1	TRBJ2-5	CASSLRTSGGPKTQYF	TGCGCCAGCAGCCTCCGGACTAGCGGGGGCCCCAAGACCCAGTACTTC
few	NA	TRBV27	TRBJ2-1	CASSLFRASSYNEQFF	TGTGCCAGCAGTTTATTTAGGGCCAGTAGCTACAATGAGCAGTTCTTC
few	NA	TRBV12-3/TRBV12-4	TRBJ1-1	CASSPTGPGTEAFF	TGTGCCAGCAGCCCGACCGGGCCGGGGACTGAAGCTTTCTTT
NA	NA	TRBV18	TRBJ2-3	CASSPPSTNTQYF	TGTGCCAGCTCACCACCGTCAACGAATACGCAGTATTTT
NA	TRBD2	TRBV9	TRBJ2-3	CASIIRSASGTHPSTDTQYF	TGTGCCAGCATTATAAGATCCGCTAGCGGGACCCATCCTAGCACAGATACGCAGTATTTT
NA	NA	TRBV27	TRBJ1-2	CASSLTQTIRYGYTF	TGTGCCAGCAGTTTAACGCAAACAATCCGCTATGGCTACACCTTC
few	NA	TRBV2	TRBJ1-6	CASSDGGSALHF	TGTGCCAGCAGTGATGGAGGATCAGCCCTCCACTTT
few	NA	TRBV3-1	TRBJ2-1	CASSQGEAEGLFF	TGTGCCAGCAGCCAAGGGGAGGCGGAGGGTCTGTTCTTC
few	NA	TRBV7-9	TRBJ1-5	CASSLSQDSNQPQHF	TGTGCCAGCAGCTTATCACAGGACAGCAATCAGCCCCAGCATTTT
many	NA	TRBV27	TRBJ2-7	CASSLSGSHYEQYF	TGTGCCAGCAGTTTGTCAGGTTCCCACTACGAGCAGTACTTC
few	NA	TRBV4-1	TRBJ2-3	CASSQVGADTQYF	TGCGCCAGCAGCCAAGTTGGGGCAGATACGCAGTATTTT
many	TRBD2	TRBV4-2	TRBJ2-1	CASSREGTSGIDEQFF	TGTGCCAGCAGCCGGGAGGGGACTAGCGGGATAGATGAGCAGTTCTTC
NA	TRBD1	TRBV4-2	TRBJ2-7	CASSQAGDRWWLYF	TGTGCCAGCAGCCAAGCTGGGGACAGGTGGTGGCTGTACTTC
NA	NA	TRBV6-1	TRBJ2-7	CASSLHLGGLNYEQYF	TGTGCCAGCAGCCTTCACCTTGGGGGACTTAACTACGAGCAGTACTTC
NA	TRBD2	TRBV6-1	TRBJ2-5	CASRKFLAGGQETQYF	TGTGCCAGCAGGAAATTCCTGGCGGGGGGGCAGGAGACCCAGTACTTC
NA	NA	TRBV3-1	TRBJ1-1	CASSHHSGYTEAFF	TGTGCCAGCAGCCATCATTCCGGTTACACTGAAGCTTTCTTT
NA	TRBD1	TRBV7-9	TRBJ1-2	CASSLESDRNLSPGYTF	TGTGCCAGCAGCTTAGAGTCGGACAGGAATCTATCCCCCGGCTACACCTTC
few	NA	TRBV11-2	TRBJ2-2	CASSLYPIGGELFF	TGTGCCAGCAGCTTATACCCAATCGGCGGGGAGCTGTTTTTT